The 16 T cell receptor beta chains below were found in one sample sequenced in a study of identical twins. TCRdb reprocessed the 5' RACE reads with MiXCR, giving one entry per CDR3 protein. Of about 150,000 distinct CDR3 sequences in the sample, roughly 3.5% were seen once. The sequenced material came from memory T cells sorted from blood. These receptors were taken from a man aged 18 to 30 in good health.

This clonotype has ten or more counts. V is TRBV20-1 and J is TRBJ2-7; possibly TRBD1 for D (6 bases). The CDR3 contains 12 residues. Trimming cost V 6 bases and J 5 bases, with 14 bases left between them. Germline loops: CDR1 DFQATT, CDR2 SNEGSKA (reference sequence). The CDR3 is CSATTGTHEQYF. The CDR3 DNA reads as TGCAGTGCCACAACAGGGACCCACGAGCAGTACTTC.

Ten or more counts support this clonotype. The genes are TRBV20-1 and TRBJ2-3; the D is unclear. Germline V gives CDR1 DFQATT, CDR2 SNEGSKA (reference sequence). With 2 bases removed from V and 4 bases from J, the gap between germline ends came to 7 bases. This CDR3 has 12 residues. The CDR3 nucleotides read TGCAGTGCTAGAATGGGCTCAGATACGCAGTATTTT. Translation: CSARMGSDTQYF.

This clonotype was found many times. The chain combines TRBV7-2 with TRBJ2-7; no clear D gene. In germline, CDR1 is SGHTA, CDR2 FQGNSA. V lost 5 bases, J lost 6 bases, and 17 bases lay in between. This CDR3 is built from 14 residues. DNA of the CDR3: TGTGCCAGCAGCCCCTTATCCATACTGGGCGAGCAGTACTTC. This codes for CASSPLSILGEQYF.

This clonotype occurred many times. This rearrangement joins TRBV7-2 to TRBJ2-7; 9 bases match TRBD2. The V gene end was trimmed by 4 bases and the J gene end by 0 bases; junction bases not matched to a gene: 10. This CDR3 region has 17 residues. CDR1 and CDR2 (germline): SGHTA, FQGNSA. The CDR3 nucleotides read TGTGCCAGCAGCTCCTTAGCGGGAGTGAGAAGCTCCTACGAGCAGTACTTC. Translation gives CASSSLAGVRSSYEQYF.

The chain employs TRBV7-6 and TRBJ2-3; no clear D gene. V was shortened by 5 bases and J by 3 bases, with 12 bases between the two germline ends. In germline, CDR1 is SGHVS, CDR2 FNYEAQ. The CDR3 extends over 14 amino acids. In DNA, the CDR3 is TGTGCCAGCAGCCGGATGTCGAGAACAGATACGCAGTATTTT. It is translated as CASSRMSRTDTQYF. Using reference TRBV7-6 and TRBJ2-3 for the parts outside the CDR3, the full variable domain is GAGVSQSPRYKVTKRGQDVALRCDPISGHVSLYWYRQALGQGPEFLTYFNYEAQQDKSGLPNDRFSAERPEGSISTLTIQRTEQRDSAMYRCASSRMSRTDTQYFGPGTRLTVL.

This clonotype was picked up many times. The rearrangement uses TRBV11-2 and TRBJ1-5, with D possibly matching TRBD1 (6 bases). Trimming stripped 5 bases from V and 0 bases from J, with 11 bases between. Per germline, CDR1 SGHAT and CDR2 FQNNGV. The CDR3 has 15 amino acids. The CDR3 spells CASSPGTHSNQPQHF. DNA for the CDR3: TGTGCCAGCAGCCCGGGGACACATAGCAATCAGCCCCAGCATTTT.

This clonotype was detected ten times or more. This rearrangement joins TRBV7-3 to TRBJ2-7; tentatively, D is TRBD2 (6 bases). The V and J ends lost 0 bases and 2 bases respectively, with 11 bases between them. Germline CDR1 is SGHTA and CDR2 is FQGTGA. This CDR3 is built from 15 residues. In DNA, the CDR3 is TGTGCCAGCAGCTTAACTGGCGGGACGGCCTACGAGCAGTACTTC. Translated, it gives CASSLTGGTAYEQYF.

Only a few counts were recorded for this clonotype. The J gene is TRBJ2-3, the V gene TRBV5-5; TRBD2 matches at 7 bases. V lost 4 bases and J lost 1; bases outside the gene matches: 12. The CDR3 spans 17 residues. The germline V gene has CDR1 SGHKS and CDR2 YYEKEE (reference sequence). CDR3: CASSLGLGGMGTDTQYF. The CDR3 DNA reads TGTGCCAGCAGCCTGGGGCTCGGGGGGATGGGCACAGATACGCAGTATTTT.

This clonotype was counted at least ten times. As DNA, the CDR3 is TGCGCCAGCAGCTTGAGCCCAGGGTCAGATACGCAGTATTTT. This sequence encodes CASSLSPGSDTQYF. This rearrangement joins TRBV5-1 to TRBJ2-3, with D perhaps TRBD1 (5 bases). Germline V gives CDR1 SGHRS, CDR2 YFSETQ. V lost 1 base, J lost 4 bases, and 10 bases lay in between. The CDR3 sequence is 14 residues long.

This clonotype was recorded many times. This rearrangement joins TRBV15 to TRBJ2-2; D may be TRBD2 (6 bases). Germline V gene data show CDR1 as LNHNV and CDR2 as YYDKDF (reference sequence). Trimming cost V 8 bases and J 1 base, with 14 bases left between them. This CDR3 has 15 residues. Written as DNA, the CDR3 is TGTGCCACCGTCCAAGGGACTGGGAACACCGGGGAGCTGTTTTTT. It yields the protein CATVQGTGNTGELFF.

This clonotype was recorded at least ten times. The chain uses TRBV15 and TRBJ1-1; D call uncertain. The CDR3 covers 12 residues. Germline-derived CDR1 and CDR2 are LNHNV and YYDKDF (reference sequence). V was pared by 5 bases and J by 7 bases, with 11 bases between. The CDR3 protein is CATSVQRLEAFF. DNA of the CDR3: TGTGCCACCAGCGTACAGAGACTTGAAGCTTTCTTT.

This clonotype has at least ten counts. V usage is TRBV11-3 and J usage is TRBJ1-2, with D uncertain. Trimming removed 4 bases at V and 7 bases at J, with 16 bases between. The CDR3 sequence is 14 residues long. CDR1 is SGHNT and CDR2 is YENEEA in the germline V gene. The CDR3 protein is CASSSLRVRGGYTF. The CDR3 coding sequence is TGTGCCAGCAGCTCACTTAGAGTACGAGGTGGCTACACCTTC.

This clonotype has just a few counts. The chain is built from TRBV6-2 or TRBV6-3 and TRBJ2-6; D may be TRBD1 or TRBD2 (5 bases each). Trimming stripped 10 bases from V and 0 bases from J, with 34 bases between. Per germline, CDR1 MNHEY and CDR2 SVGEGT. This CDR3 is built from 22 residues. The CDR3 region has the DNA TGTGCCACCTCCCGGGACGCCGGTTTTCCCCGGGAAATAGGCTCTGGGGCCAACGTCCTGACTTTC. It is translated as CATSRDAGFPREIGSGANVLTF.

This clonotype was seen a handful of times. This chain links TRBV3-1 with TRBJ1-5; TRBD1 matches 8 bases. Looked up from germline, CDR1 is LGHDT and CDR2 is YNNKEL (reference sequence). V gave up 5 bases and J gave up 8 bases; unmatched junction bases: 8. The CDR3 has 14 residues. The CDR3 coding sequence is TGTGCCAGCAGCTTCGGACAGGGAGGGAAGCCCCAGCATTTT. Its protein is CASSFGQGGKPQHF.

This clonotype appeared many times. The chain recombines TRBV12-3 or TRBV12-4 with TRBJ2-2; weak D call: TRBD2 (5 bases). The V end lost 5 bases, the J end lost 5 bases, and 9 bases lay between the germline ends. This CDR3 comprises 13 residues. CDR3 region: CASSASGTGELFF. The CDR3, as DNA: TGTGCCAGCAGTGCCTCGGGAACCGGGGAGCTGTTTTTT.

In this sample, this clonotype turned up many times. The chain uses TRBV6-4 and TRBJ2-3; D may match TRBD1 or TRBD2 (5 bases each). The CDR3 is 17 amino acids. With 3 bases removed from V and 6 bases from J, the gap between germline ends came to 22 bases. Looked up from germline, CDR1 is MRHNA and CDR2 is SNTAGT. CDR3 in DNA: TGTGCCAGCAGTGAAGGAGGACTCGGGCAAGGGGCGGATACGCAGTATTTT. This gives the protein CASSEGGLGQGADTQYF.